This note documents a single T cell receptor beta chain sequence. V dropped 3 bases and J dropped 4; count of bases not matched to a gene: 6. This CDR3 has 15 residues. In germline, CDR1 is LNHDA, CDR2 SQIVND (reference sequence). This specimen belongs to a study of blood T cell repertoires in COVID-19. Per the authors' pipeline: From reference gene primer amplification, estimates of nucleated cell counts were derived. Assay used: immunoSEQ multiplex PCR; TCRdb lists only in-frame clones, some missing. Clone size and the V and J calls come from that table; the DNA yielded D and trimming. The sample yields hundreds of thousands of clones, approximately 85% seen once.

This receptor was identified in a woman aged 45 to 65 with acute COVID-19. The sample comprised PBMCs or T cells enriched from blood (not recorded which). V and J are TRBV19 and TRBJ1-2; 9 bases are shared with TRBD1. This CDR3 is CASSIGTGSFYGYTF. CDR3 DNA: TGTGCCAGTAGTATCGGGACAGGGTCTTTCTATGGCTACACCTTC.